Listed below are T cell receptor beta chains from one sample, sequenced in a study of cytomegalovirus exposure and HLA in healthy donors. Sequenced by immunoSEQ multiplex PCR; TCRdb stores in-frame clones only, minus some. The sample lists 70,000 to 95,000 clones; about three quarters were seen once. The sample comprised PBMCs. These receptor sequences come from a man younger than 45 in good health and CMV-seropositive. The CDR3 runs from the conserved cysteine through the conserved F or W.

J: TRBJ2-3
V: TRBV11-1
CDR3: CASSHSGGVETDTQYF

J: TRBJ1-5
V: TRBV2
CDR3: CASSEATGNQPQHF

J: TRBJ1-3
V: TRBV7-8
CDR3: CASRPTSGTTGNTIYF

J: TRBJ2-3
V: TRBV6-5
CDR3: CASTRDRTDTQYF

J: TRBJ2-2
V: TRBV7-9
CDR3: CASSFGTAGTEPTGELFF

J: TRBJ1-1
V: TRBV30
CDR3: CAWSVPYRGGVNTEAFF

J: TRBJ1-4
V: TRBV10-3
CDR3: CAISESYNEKLFF

J: TRBJ2-7
V: TRBV19
CDR3: CASSLGTGGFNEQYF

J: TRBJ2-7
V: TRBV7-9
CDR3: CASSLVGQGYEQYF

J: TRBJ2-3
V: TRBV27
CDR3: CASSFMGRGISTDTQYF

J: TRBJ1-6
V: TRBV2
CDR3: CASSAGRSSYNSPLHF

J: TRBJ2-5
V: TRBV5-1
CDR3: CASSFSPSGGPKETQYF

J: TRBJ1-2
V: TRBV29-1
CDR3: CSVETGVGYTF

J: TRBJ2-7
V: TRBV13
CDR3: CASSYQIQGYEQYF

J: TRBJ2-3
V: TRBV5-6
CDR3: CASSLVAGTDTQYF

J: TRBJ1-1
V: TRBV7-2
CDR3: CASSPGQGKGNTEAFF

J: TRBJ2-3
V: TRBV4-1
CDR3: CASSPTVVTDTQYF

J: TRBJ2-3
V: TRBV4-2
CDR3: CASSQRGGTDTQYF

J: TRBJ2-3
V: TRBV5-1
CDR3: CASSPTGTGGVDTQYF

J: TRBJ1-2
V: TRBV5-4
CDR3: CASSFAQGNGYTF

J: TRBJ2-1
V: TRBV15
CDR3: CATSSPDRPSYNEQFF

J: TRBJ2-3
V: TRBV5-6
CDR3: CASSPSLGGTDTQYF

J: TRBJ2-1
V: TRBV19
CDR3: CASSWPGSGGLSYNEQFF

J: TRBJ1-1
V: TRBV14
CDR3: CASSQDTLNTEAFF

J: -
V: TRBV7-9
CDR3: CASSQAGSGGYEQYF

J: TRBJ2-1
V: TRBV4-3
CDR3: CASSQVGSSEQFF

J: TRBJ1-1
V: TRBV5-5
CDR3: CASSLMSGGAGDTEAFF

J: TRBJ2-3
V: TRBV5-1
CDR3: CASSLLAGATDTQYF

J: TRBJ2-7
V: TRBV5-5
CDR3: CASSLGTAYLGGYEQYF

J: TRBJ1-4
V: TRBV19
CDR3: CASRTGGYEKLFF

J: TRBJ2-2
V: TRBV7-9
CDR3: CASSPRIRLLTGELFF

J: TRBJ1-5
V: TRBV30
CDR3: CAWSAGEHSNQPQHF

J: TRBJ1-1
V: TRBV27
CDR3: CASSYSSGTEAFF

J: TRBJ2-2
V: TRBV6-5
CDR3: CASRPPGGTGELFF

J: TRBJ2-7
V: TRBV4-3
CDR3: CASSQDVFTGRPYEQYF

J: TRBJ2-7
V: TRBV14
CDR3: CASSQVSFGHEQYF

J: TRBJ1-5
V: TRBV6-1
CDR3: CASSATQSNQPQHF

J: TRBJ2-1
V: TRBV13
CDR3: CASSLGLADYNEQFF

J: TRBJ2-2
V: TRBV5-1
CDR3: CASSRGLANTGELFF

J: TRBJ1-6
V: TRBV5-1
CDR3: CASSLEPQAGLGSPLHF

J: TRBJ1-3
V: TRBV6-6
CDR3: CASSRGANGNTIYF

J: TRBJ2-3
V: TRBV6-4
CDR3: CASSDTDRPDTQYF

J: TRBJ1-1
V: TRBV4-3
CDR3: CASSLNGEGNTEAFF

J: TRBJ2-1
V: TRBV7-6
CDR3: CASSFKTQGNEQFF

J: TRBJ2-2
V: TRBV29-1
CDR3: CSVVTVRAGELFF

J: TRBJ2-7
V: TRBV2
CDR3: CASSLTAYEQYF

J: TRBJ2-7
V: TRBV5-1
CDR3: CASSLGRQGAKSQYF

J: TRBJ2-7
V: TRBV7-8
CDR3: CASSLGGQGFYEQYF

J: TRBJ1-5
V: TRBV19
CDR3: CASSTGPNQPQHF

J: TRBJ2-5
V: TRBV5-1
CDR3: CASNMGDQETQYF

J: TRBJ2-1
V: TRBV7-3
CDR3: CASSLRADAYNEQFF